The rows below give T cell receptor beta chains drawn from one sample of a study of Ad26.COV2.S vaccination and SARS-CoV-2 variants. Data came from immunoSEQ multiplex PCR; TCRdb stores just in-frame clones and leaves some out. The table includes around 240,000 clones, around 89% detected once. The sequenced sample was peripheral blood, obtained in a trial of Ad26.COV2.S vaccine versus placebo. These TCRs come from a person between 18 and 65 years old who received the Ad26.COV2.S COVID-19 vaccine or a placebo. Both conserved end residues are part of each CDR3. Each record gives: CDR3 protein, clone size, V gene. Size values are once, few and many counts, or a class for expanded clones, and some rows have none.

CDR3 protein: CASSQGRSPLHF
clone size: -
V gene: TRBV3-1/TRBV3-2

CDR3 protein: CASSQEDRNYGYTF
clone size: -
V gene: TRBV3-1/TRBV3-2

CDR3 protein: CATSDPGAGSYEQYF
clone size: -
V gene: TRBV24-1

CDR3 protein: CASSSPGLINRELFF
clone size: -
V gene: TRBV6-2/TRBV6-3

CDR3 protein: CASSLGTATYEQYF
clone size: -
V gene: TRBV5-1

CDR3 protein: CATSDLNEQFF
clone size: once
V gene: TRBV24-1

CDR3 protein: CASSSDRALMNTEAFF
clone size: -
V gene: TRBV7-2

CDR3 protein: CASRLTGTGIYEQYF
clone size: -
V gene: TRBV19

CDR3 protein: CASSQASGSYEQYF
clone size: -
V gene: TRBV6-6

CDR3 protein: CSAQTWPLHF
clone size: -
V gene: TRBV29-1

CDR3 protein: CASSFLEGGRGGEYF
clone size: -
V gene: TRBV27

CDR3 protein: CASSRPDSLGYTF
clone size: -
V gene: TRBV27

CDR3 protein: CAWSVGGYEQYF
clone size: -
V gene: TRBV30

CDR3 protein: CASSQDRADLNF
clone size: few
V gene: TRBV3-1/TRBV3-2

CDR3 protein: CASSGLAGINYEQYF
clone size: -
V gene: TRBV6-2/TRBV6-3

CDR3 protein: CASSQAWGDSYNEQFF
clone size: once
V gene: TRBV4-3

CDR3 protein: CASSYWGLAGVNEQYF
clone size: -
V gene: TRBV6-5

CDR3 protein: CASSYSIGTGNQETQYF
clone size: -
V gene: TRBV6-2/TRBV6-3

CDR3 protein: CASSSTSSLAAFF
clone size: -
V gene: TRBV28

CDR3 protein: CASSSLRQSNDQPQHF
clone size: few
V gene: TRBV28

CDR3 protein: CASSQSIEGATGELFF
clone size: -
V gene: TRBV23-1

CDR3 protein: CASSKVTASGRHTNTGELFF
clone size: -
V gene: TRBV21-1

CDR3 protein: CASSVAVRGQETQYF
clone size: -
V gene: TRBV9

CDR3 protein: CASSLPHTGGEKLFF
clone size: -
V gene: TRBV28

CDR3 protein: CASSFKYKDTQYF
clone size: -
V gene: TRBV7-2

CDR3 protein: CASSPQGGNEQFF
clone size: -
V gene: TRBV5-4

CDR3 protein: CASSNSRRSRGSLLNEQFF
clone size: -
V gene: TRBV18

CDR3 protein: CASSPRPLRSYEQYF
clone size: -
V gene: TRBV6-6

CDR3 protein: CATSPTPGTEAFF
clone size: -
V gene: TRBV19

CDR3 protein: CASSPLGFYNEQFF
clone size: -
V gene: TRBV7-2

CDR3 protein: CASSLGSAYNSPLHF
clone size: -
V gene: TRBV5-4

CDR3 protein: CARSLSGYRLQETQYF
clone size: -
V gene: TRBV5-3

CDR3 protein: CASSQDLTLNIVADTQYF
clone size: -
V gene: TRBV14

CDR3 protein: CASSFIQGGTGELFF
clone size: -
V gene: TRBV28

CDR3 protein: CASMGRGSDTQYF
clone size: -
V gene: TRBV19

CDR3 protein: CASSYDSNYGYTF
clone size: -
V gene: TRBV5-1

CDR3 protein: CASSLLQVGETQYF
clone size: -
V gene: TRBV5-1

CDR3 protein: CASKSDRGATNEKLFF
clone size: -
V gene: TRBV19

CDR3 protein: CASSFGETQYF
clone size: -
V gene: TRBV5-4

CDR3 protein: CASSASGTGGSYEQYF
clone size: few
V gene: TRBV9

CDR3 protein: CASSEAAYKNEKLFF
clone size: -
V gene: TRBV7-6

CDR3 protein: CASTRGRITEAFF
clone size: -
V gene: TRBV14

CDR3 protein: CASSQVEGTITF
clone size: -
V gene: TRBV3-1/TRBV3-2

CDR3 protein: CASSYSGAPAGYGYTF
clone size: once
V gene: TRBV6-5

CDR3 protein: CASSLAGGTVNTGELFF
clone size: -
V gene: TRBV5-6

CDR3 protein: CASTPGGEYEQYF
clone size: -
V gene: TRBV2

CDR3 protein: CAWSVPDGRSYEQYF
clone size: -
V gene: TRBV30

CDR3 protein: CASSPEGGSISSGNTIYF
clone size: -
V gene: TRBV4-2

CDR3 protein: CASSPGTGASGYTF
clone size: -
V gene: TRBV19

CDR3 protein: CASSLEGTRGYTF
clone size: -
V gene: TRBV5-4

CDR3 protein: CASSPLGRDRRDYEQYF
clone size: -
V gene: TRBV3-1/TRBV3-2

CDR3 protein: CASSQRDRLGNEQFF
clone size: -
V gene: TRBV11-2